This TCR beta chain was profiled in a study of T cells in localized non-small cell lung cancer. With respect to this clone: Its antigen remains unknown. Compared with germline, one end of the junction differs, possibly owing to a read error.

The CDR3 is 15 amino acids. The V gene's germline CDR1 is SSHAT and CDR2 FNYEAQ (reference sequence). Study results and limitations: Adjacent uninvolved lung had the highest clonality, suggesting focused antigen responses. Longer overall survival was associated with a higher density of T cells in the blood.

TCRdb's table, derived via immunoSEQ multiplex PCR, lists solely in-frame clones and lacks some. The data hold 25,000 to 30,000 clones, with 75% to 95% observed a single time. The chain combines TRBV7-7 with TRBJ2-3, with 11 nucleotides matching TRBD2. The sequence derives from a female donor older than 55 with stage I lung adenocarcinoma. Specimen: peripheral blood, collected before any cancer treatment. CDR3 DNA: TGTGCTAGCAGCTTGGGACTAGCGGGCACAGATACGCAGTATTTT. This translates into CASSLGLAGTDTQYF.